A single sample gave rise to the 14 T cell receptor beta chains below, sequenced in a study of T cell responses to AZD1222 COVID-19 vaccine. Profiling relied on immunoSEQ multiplex PCR, and the TCRdb table lists in-frame clones only, not all of them. The table lists around 250,000 clones, just over 90% of them singletons. Sample: peripheral blood, taken on day 0 of AZD1222 vaccination. These receptors all come from an adult in good health.

The gene calls are TRBV5-5 and TRBJ1-4; D not certain. The ends were cut back, 2 bases at V and 8 bases at J, with 10 bases in the middle. The CDR3 length is 13 residues. CDR1 and CDR2 (germline): SGHKS, YYEKEE (reference sequence). In DNA form, the CDR3 reads TGTGCCAGCAGCTTAATCCCAAGGGAAAAACTGTTTTTT. Protein: CASSLIPREKLFF.

This rearrangement joins TRBV3-1 (or the pseudogene TRBV3-2) to TRBJ2-6; the D is unclear. Germline V gene data show CDR1 as LGHDT and CDR2 as YNNKEL (reference sequence). The CDR3 spans 17 residues. With 1 base removed from V and 0 bases from J, the gap between germline ends came to 10 bases. In nucleotides, the CDR3 is TGTGCCAGCAGCCAAGGAGGCTTCATCTCTGGGGCCAACGTCCTGACTTTC. Encoded protein: CASSQGGFISGANVLTF.

The rearrangement uses TRBV28 and TRBJ1-3, with D perhaps matching TRBD1 (5 bases). The CDR3 is 12 amino acids. From germline, CDR1 is MDHEN and CDR2 SYDVKM. V gave up 3 bases and J gave up 14 bases, with 14 bases separating them. CDR3 in DNA: TGTGCCAGCAGTTTGAAGGGGAGTAACCTATATTTT. This codes for CASSLKGSNLYF.

This clone was detected only a few times. The chain has TRBV28 and TRBJ1-1; D not resolved. V was pared by 2 bases and J by 6 bases, with 7 bases between. Germline V lookup: CDR1 MDHEN, CDR2 SYDVKM. The CDR3 contains 12 residues. CDR3 residues: CASSLRAAEAFF. CDR3 DNA: TGTGCCAGCAGTTTACGGGCAGCTGAAGCTTTCTTT.

The gene calls are TRBV28 and TRBJ1-1; D remains ambiguous. Germline V lookup: CDR1 MDHEN, CDR2 SYDVKM. Trimming stripped 3 bases from V and 3 bases from J, with 8 bases between. CDR3 length: 13 residues. Here the CDR3 DNA reads TGTGCCAGCAGTTTCTCACCCGACACTGAAGCTTTCTTT. Its translation: CASSFSPDTEAFF.

The chain is built from TRBV30 and TRBJ1-5, with D possibly TRBD1 on 6 matching bases. Per germline, CDR1 GTSNPN and CDR2 SVGIG (reference sequence). The length of the CDR3 is 17 residues. V was trimmed by 0 bases and J by 5 bases, leaving 20 bases between them. The CDR3 here is CAWSVRHIPSGDQPQHF. As DNA, the CDR3 is TGTGCCTGGAGTGTACGTCATATTCCCTCAGGGGATCAGCCCCAGCATTTT.

J is TRBJ1-2 and V is TRBV6-5; no clear D gene. Between the trimmed V and J ends, which lost 7 bases and 8 bases, there was a span of 20 bases. CDR3 length: 14 amino acids. CDR1 and CDR2 from the germline V gene are MNHEY and SVGAGI. Here the CDR3 reads CASKMGSWIGGYTF. CDR3 nucleotide sequence: TGTGCCAGCAAAATGGGCTCATGGATTGGCGGCTACACCTTC.

This chain joins TRBV7-2 and TRBJ2-3; D not resolved. The CDR3 covers 13 residues. Germline assignment: CDR1 SGHTA and CDR2 FQGNSA. Trimming stripped 4 bases from V and 2 bases from J, with 7 bases between. The CDR3 bases are TGTGCCAGCAGCTCGGACCTCACAGATACGCAGTATTTT. Encoded protein: CASSSDLTDTQYF.

The chain is built from TRBV12-3 or TRBV12-4 and TRBJ1-5; D call uncertain. V was shortened by 3 bases and J by 4 bases, with 7 bases between the two germline ends. The CDR3 extends over 13 amino acids. The CDR3 protein is CASSFHLNQPQHF. CDR3 DNA: TGTGCCAGCAGTTTCCACCTAAATCAGCCCCAGCATTTT.

The V call is TRBV30, the J call TRBJ1-3, with TRBD1 matching over 7 bases. Trimming removed 0 bases from V and 3 bases from J; junction bases left unmatched: 8. The CDR3 covers 16 residues. From germline, CDR1 is GTSNPN and CDR2 SVGIG (reference sequence). CDR3 in DNA: TGTGCCTGGAGTGTACCAGGGGGAAGGTTTGGAAACACCATATATTTT. Translation gives CAWSVPGGRFGNTIYF. Variable domain in full (rest from reference TRBV30 and TRBJ1-3): SQTIHQWPATLVQPVGSPLSLECTVEGTSNPNLYWYRQAAGRGLQLLFYSVGIGQISSEVPQNLSASRPQDRQFILSSKKLLLSDSGFYLCAWSVPGGRFGNTIYFGEGSWLTVV.

The chain's CDR3 is CASSSDRATNEKLFF. CDR3 DNA: TGTGCCAGCAGTTCCGACAGGGCAACTAATGAAAAACTGTTTTTT. The rearrangement links TRBV9 to TRBJ1-4, with TRBD1 matching over 7 bases. In germline, CDR1 is SGDLS, CDR2 YYNGEE. V dropped 5 bases and J dropped 0; count of bases not matched to a gene: 4. This CDR3 region has 15 residues.

The chain uses TRBV27 and TRBJ2-7; 8 nucleotides line up with TRBD1. This CDR3 comprises 13 residues. After removal of 6 bases from V and 6 bases from J, the junction contained 7 bases not matched to a gene. Germline V gene data show CDR1 as MNHEY and CDR2 as SMNVEV (reference sequence). CDR3 sequence reads: CASRPDRGGEQYF. CDR3 in DNA: TGTGCCAGCAGGCCAGACAGGGGAGGCGAGCAGTACTTC.

The rearrangement links TRBV4-2 to TRBJ2-1; D could derive from TRBD1 or TRBD2 (5 bases each). The CDR3 contains 16 residues. V lost 0 bases and J lost 6, with 15 bases in between. In germline, CDR1 is LGHNA, CDR2 YNFKEQ. CDR3 DNA sequence: TGTGCCAGCAGCCAAGAGTGGGACCTAAACTCCAATGAGCAGTTCTTC. This gives the protein CASSQEWDLNSNEQFF.

V gene TRBV6-5 combines with J gene TRBJ1-2; maybe TRBD1 (5 bases). CDR1 is MNHEY, CDR2 SVGAGI, per germline. V shed 6 bases and J shed 7 bases, with 15 bases lying between them. The CDR3 has 13 amino acids. The CDR3 is CASSWNPGAGYTF. The DNA of the CDR3 is TGTGCCAGCAGCTGGAATCCCGGGGCTGGCTACACCTTC.